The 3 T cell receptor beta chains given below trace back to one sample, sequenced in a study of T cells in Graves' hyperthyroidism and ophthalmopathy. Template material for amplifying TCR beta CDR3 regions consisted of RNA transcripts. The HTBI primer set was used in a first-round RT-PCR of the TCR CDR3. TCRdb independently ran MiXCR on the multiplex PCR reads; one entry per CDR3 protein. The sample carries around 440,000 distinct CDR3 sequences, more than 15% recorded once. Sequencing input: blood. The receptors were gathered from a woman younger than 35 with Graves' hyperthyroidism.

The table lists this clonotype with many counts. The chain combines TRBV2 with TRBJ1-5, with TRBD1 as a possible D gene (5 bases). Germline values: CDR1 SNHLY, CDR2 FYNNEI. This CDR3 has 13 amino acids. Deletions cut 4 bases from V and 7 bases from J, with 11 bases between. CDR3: CASSVHGGQPQHF. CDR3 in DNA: TGTGCCAGCAGTGTACACGGGGGGCAGCCCCAGCATTTT.

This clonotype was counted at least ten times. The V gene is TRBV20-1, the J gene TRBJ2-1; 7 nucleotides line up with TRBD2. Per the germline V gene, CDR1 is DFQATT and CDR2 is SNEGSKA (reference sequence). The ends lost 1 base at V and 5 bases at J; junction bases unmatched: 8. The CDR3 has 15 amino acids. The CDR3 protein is CSARGGAGENNEQFF. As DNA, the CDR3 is TGCAGTGCTAGAGGCGGCGCGGGAGAGAACAATGAGCAGTTCTTC.

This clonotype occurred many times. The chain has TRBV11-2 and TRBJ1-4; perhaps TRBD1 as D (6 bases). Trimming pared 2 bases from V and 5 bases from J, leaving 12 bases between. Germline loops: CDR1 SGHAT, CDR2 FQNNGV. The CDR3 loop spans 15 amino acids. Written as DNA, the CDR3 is TGTGCCAGCAGCTTAAGTCAGGGGAGAAATGAAAAACTGTTTTTT. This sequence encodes CASSLSQGRNEKLFF.